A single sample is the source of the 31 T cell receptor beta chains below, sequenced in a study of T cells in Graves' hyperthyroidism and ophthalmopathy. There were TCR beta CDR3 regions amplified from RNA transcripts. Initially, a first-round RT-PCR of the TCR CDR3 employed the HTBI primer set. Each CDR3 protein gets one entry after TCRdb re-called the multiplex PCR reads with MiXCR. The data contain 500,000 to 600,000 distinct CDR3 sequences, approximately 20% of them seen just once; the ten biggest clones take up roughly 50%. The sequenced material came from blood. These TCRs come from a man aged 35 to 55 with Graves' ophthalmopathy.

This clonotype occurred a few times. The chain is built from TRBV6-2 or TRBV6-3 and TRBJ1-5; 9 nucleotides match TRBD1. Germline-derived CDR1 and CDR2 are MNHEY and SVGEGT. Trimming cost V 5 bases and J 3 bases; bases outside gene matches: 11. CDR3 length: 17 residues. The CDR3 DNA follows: TGTGCCAGCAGTACCAGACAGGGACAGGGCTTCAATCAGCCCCAGCATTTT. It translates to CASSTRQGQGFNQPQHF.

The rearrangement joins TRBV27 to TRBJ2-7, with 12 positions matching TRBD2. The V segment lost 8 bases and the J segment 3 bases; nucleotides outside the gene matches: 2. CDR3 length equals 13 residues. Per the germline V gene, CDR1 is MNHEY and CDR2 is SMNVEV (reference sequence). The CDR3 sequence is CASGTSGRYEQYF. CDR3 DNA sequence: TGTGCCAGCGGGACTAGCGGGCGCTACGAGCAGTACTTC.

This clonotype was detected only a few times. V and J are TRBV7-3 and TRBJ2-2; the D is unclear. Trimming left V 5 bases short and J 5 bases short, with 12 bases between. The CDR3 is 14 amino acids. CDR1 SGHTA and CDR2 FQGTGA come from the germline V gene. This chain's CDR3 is CASSPNRATGELFF. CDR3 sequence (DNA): TGTGCCAGCAGCCCTAATCGGGCGACCGGGGAGCTGTTTTTT. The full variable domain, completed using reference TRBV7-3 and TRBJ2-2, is GAGVSQTPSNKVTEKGKYVELRCDPISGHTALYWYRQSLGQGPEFLIYFQGTGAADDSGLPNDRFFAVRPEGSVSTLKIQRTERGDSAVYLCASSPNRATGELFFGEGSRLTVL.

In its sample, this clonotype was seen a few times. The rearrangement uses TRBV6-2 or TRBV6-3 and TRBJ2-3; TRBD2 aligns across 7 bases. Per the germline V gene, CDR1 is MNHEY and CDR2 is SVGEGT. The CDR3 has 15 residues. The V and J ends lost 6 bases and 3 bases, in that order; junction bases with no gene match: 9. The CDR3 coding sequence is TGTGCCAGCAGCCCTCGGGGACTACCTACAGATACGCAGTATTTT. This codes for CASSPRGLPTDTQYF.

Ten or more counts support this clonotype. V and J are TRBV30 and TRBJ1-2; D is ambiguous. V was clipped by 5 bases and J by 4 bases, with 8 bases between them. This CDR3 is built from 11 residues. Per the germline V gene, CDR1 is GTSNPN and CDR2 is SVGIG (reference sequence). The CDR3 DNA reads TGTGCCTGGTCAGGCATCTATGGCTACACCTTC. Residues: CAWSGIYGYTF.

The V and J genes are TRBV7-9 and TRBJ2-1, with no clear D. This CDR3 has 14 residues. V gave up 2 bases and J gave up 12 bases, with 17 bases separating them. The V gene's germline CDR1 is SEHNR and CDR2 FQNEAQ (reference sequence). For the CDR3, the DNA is TGTGCCAGCAGCTTACTTGGTCCCCTCACACCGCAGTTCTTC. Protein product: CASSLLGPLTPQFF.

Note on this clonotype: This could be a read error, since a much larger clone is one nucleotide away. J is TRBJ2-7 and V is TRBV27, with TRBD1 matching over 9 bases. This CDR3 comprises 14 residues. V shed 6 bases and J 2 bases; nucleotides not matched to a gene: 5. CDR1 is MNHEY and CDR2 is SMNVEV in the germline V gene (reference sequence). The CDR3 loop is CASSVGQGPYEQYF. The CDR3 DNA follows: TGTGCCAGCAGCGTGGGACAGGGTCCCTACGAGCAGTACTTC.

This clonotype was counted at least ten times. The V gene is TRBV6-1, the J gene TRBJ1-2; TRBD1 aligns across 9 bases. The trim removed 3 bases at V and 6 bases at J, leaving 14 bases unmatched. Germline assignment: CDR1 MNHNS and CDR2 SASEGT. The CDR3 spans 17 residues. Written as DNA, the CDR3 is TGTGCCAGCAGTGAGGGGACAGGGTACCGCAGTGTCAATGGCTACACCTTC. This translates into CASSEGTGYRSVNGYTF.

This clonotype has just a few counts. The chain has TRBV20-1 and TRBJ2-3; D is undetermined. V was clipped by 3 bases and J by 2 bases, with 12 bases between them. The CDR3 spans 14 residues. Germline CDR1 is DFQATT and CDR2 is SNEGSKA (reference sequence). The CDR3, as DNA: TGCAGTGCTAGCGTAGGGCTAGTCACAGATACGCAGTATTTT. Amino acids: CSASVGLVTDTQYF.

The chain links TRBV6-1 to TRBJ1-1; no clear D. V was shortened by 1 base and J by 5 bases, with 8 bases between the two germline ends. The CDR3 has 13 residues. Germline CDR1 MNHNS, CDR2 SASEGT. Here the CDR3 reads CASSEVLETEAFF. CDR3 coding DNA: TGTGCCAGCAGTGAAGTTTTGGAGACTGAAGCTTTCTTT.

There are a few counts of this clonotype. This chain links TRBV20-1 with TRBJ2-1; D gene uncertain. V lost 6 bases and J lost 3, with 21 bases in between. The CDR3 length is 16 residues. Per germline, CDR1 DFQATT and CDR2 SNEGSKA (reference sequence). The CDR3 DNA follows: TGCAGTGCCCACCCTCTGAGTAGCAGGAGCTACAATGAGCAGTTCTTC. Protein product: CSAHPLSSRSYNEQFF.

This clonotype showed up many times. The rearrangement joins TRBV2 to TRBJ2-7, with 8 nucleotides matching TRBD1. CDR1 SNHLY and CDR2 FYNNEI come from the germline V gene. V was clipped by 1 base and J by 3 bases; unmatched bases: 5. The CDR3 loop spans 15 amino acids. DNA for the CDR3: TGTGCCAGCAGTGAAGGGCAGGGGGCTATCTACGAGCAGTACTTC. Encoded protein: CASSEGQGAIYEQYF.

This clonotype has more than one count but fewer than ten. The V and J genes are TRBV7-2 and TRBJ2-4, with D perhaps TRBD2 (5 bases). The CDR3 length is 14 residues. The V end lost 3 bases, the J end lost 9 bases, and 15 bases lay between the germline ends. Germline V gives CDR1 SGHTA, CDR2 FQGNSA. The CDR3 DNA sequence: TGTGCCAGCAGCTTGGCGGGCAGGCCGGCCATTCAGTACTTC. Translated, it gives CASSLAGRPAIQYF. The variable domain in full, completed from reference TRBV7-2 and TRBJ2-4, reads GAGVSQSPSNKVTEKGKDVELRCDPISGHTALYWYRQSLGQGLEFLIYFQGNSAPDKSGLPSDRFSAERTGGSVSTLTIQRTQQEDSAVYLCASSLAGRPAIQYFGAGTRLSVL.

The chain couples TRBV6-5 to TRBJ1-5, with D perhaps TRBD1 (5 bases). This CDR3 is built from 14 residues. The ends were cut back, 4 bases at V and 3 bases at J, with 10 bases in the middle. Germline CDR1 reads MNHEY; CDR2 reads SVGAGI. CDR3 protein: CASSFPGLNQPQHF. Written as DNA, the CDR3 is TGTGCCAGCAGTTTTCCGGGACTCAATCAGCCCCAGCATTTT.

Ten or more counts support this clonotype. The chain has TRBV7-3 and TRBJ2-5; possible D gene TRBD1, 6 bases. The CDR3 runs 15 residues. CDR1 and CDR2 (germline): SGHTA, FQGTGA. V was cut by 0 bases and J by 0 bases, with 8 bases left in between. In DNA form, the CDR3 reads TGTGCCAGCAGCTTAACCGGGACATACCAAGAGACCCAGTACTTC. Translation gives CASSLTGTYQETQYF.

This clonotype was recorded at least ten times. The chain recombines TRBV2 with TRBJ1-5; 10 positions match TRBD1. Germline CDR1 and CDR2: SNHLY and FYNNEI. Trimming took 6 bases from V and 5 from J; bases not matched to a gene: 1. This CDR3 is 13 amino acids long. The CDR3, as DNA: TGTGCCAGCAGGACAGGGGGCTATCAGCCCCAGCATTTT. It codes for CASRTGGYQPQHF.

This chain's CDR3 is CASRKGPGPLIYEQYF. The CDR3 nucleotides are TGTGCCAGCAGGAAGGGGCCGGGACCCTTGATCTACGAGCAGTACTTC. The V gene is TRBV6-1, the J gene TRBJ2-7; D may match TRBD1 or TRBD2 (5 bases each). The V gene lost 6 bases and the J gene lost 3 bases, with 21 bases spanning the gap. CDR1 is MNHNS and CDR2 is SASEGT in the germline V gene. There are 16 residues in the CDR3.

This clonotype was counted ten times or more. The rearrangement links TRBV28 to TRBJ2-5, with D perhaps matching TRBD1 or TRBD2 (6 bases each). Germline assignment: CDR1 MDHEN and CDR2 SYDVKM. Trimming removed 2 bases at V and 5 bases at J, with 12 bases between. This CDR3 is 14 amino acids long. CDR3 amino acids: CASSLGGRLETQYF. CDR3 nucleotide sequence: TGTGCCAGCAGTTTAGGGGGGCGCCTGGAGACCCAGTACTTC.

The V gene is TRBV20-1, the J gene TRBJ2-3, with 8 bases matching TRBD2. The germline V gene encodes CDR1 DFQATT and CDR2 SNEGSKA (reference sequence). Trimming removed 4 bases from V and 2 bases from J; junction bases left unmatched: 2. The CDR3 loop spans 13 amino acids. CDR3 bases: TGCAGTGCTAAGGGACTAGTCACAGATACGCAGTATTTT. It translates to CSAKGLVTDTQYF.

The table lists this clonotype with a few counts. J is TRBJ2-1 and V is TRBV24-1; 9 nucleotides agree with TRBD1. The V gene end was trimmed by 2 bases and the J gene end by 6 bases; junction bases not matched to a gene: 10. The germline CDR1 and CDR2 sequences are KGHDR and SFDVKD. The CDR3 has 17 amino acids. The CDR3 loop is CATSDSLPGQGLNEQFF. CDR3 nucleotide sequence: TGTGCCACCAGTGATTCTTTGCCGGGACAGGGACTCAATGAGCAGTTCTTC.

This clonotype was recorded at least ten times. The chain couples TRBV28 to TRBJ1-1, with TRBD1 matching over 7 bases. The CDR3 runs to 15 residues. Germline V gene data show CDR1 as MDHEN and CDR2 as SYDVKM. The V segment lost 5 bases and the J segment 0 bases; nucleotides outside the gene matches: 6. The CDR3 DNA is TGTGCCAGCAGTCCCAACAGGGGCTTGAACACTGAAGCTTTCTTT. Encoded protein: CASSPNRGLNTEAFF.

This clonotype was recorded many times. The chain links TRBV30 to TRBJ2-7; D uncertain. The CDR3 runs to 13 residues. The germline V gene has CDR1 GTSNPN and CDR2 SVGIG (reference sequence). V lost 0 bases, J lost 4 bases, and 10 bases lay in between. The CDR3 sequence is CAWSVHGTYEQYF. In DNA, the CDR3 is TGTGCCTGGAGTGTACACGGCACATACGAGCAGTACTTC.

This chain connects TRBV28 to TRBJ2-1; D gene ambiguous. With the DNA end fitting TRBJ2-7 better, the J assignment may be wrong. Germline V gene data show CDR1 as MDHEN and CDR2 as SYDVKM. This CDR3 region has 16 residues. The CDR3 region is CASGSYGAPRYNEQYF. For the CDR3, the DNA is TGTGCCAGCGGCTCGTACGGAGCGCCCAGATACAATGAGCAGTACTTC.

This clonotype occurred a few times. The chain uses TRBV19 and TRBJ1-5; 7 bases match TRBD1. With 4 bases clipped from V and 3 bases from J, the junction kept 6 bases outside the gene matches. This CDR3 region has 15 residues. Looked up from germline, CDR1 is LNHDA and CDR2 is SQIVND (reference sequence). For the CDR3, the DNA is TGTGCCAGTAGTAGCGGACAGGTTGACAATCAGCCCCAGCATTTT. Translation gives CASSSGQVDNQPQHF. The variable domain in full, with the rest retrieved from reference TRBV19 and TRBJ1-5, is DGGITQSPKYLFRKEGQNVTLSCEQNLNHDAMYWYRQDPGQGLRLIYYSQIVNDFQKGDIAEGYSVSREKKESFPLTVTSAQKNPTAFYLCASSSGQVDNQPQHFGDGTRLSIL.

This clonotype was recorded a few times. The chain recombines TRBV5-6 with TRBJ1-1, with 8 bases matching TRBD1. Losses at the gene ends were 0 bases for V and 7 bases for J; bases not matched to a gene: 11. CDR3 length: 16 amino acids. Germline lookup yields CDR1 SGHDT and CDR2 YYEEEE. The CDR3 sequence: CASSLVSGTGTNEAFF. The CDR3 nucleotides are TGTGCCAGCAGCTTGGTCTCGGGGACAGGTACCAATGAAGCTTTCTTT. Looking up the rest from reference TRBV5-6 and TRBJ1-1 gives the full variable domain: DAGVTQSPTHLIKTRGQQVTLRCSPKSGHDTVSWYQQALGQGPQFIFQYYEEEERQRGNFPDRFSGHQFPNYSSELNVNALLLGDSALYLCASSLVSGTGTNEAFFGQGTRLTVV.

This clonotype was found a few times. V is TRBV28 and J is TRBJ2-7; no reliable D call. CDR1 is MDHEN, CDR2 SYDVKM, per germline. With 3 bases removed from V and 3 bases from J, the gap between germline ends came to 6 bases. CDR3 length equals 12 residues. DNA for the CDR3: TGTGCCAGCAGTTTCCAAAACTACGAGCAGTACTTC. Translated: CASSFQNYEQYF.

The CDR3 DNA sequence: TGCGCCAGCAGCTTGGATGGGAGCTCCTATAATTCACCCCTCCACTTT. Amino acids: CASSLDGSSYNSPLHF. The chain couples TRBV5-1 to TRBJ1-6, with no clear D. CDR1 is SGHRS and CDR2 is YFSETQ in the germline V gene. The V end lost 0 bases, the J end lost 0 bases, and 7 bases lay between the germline ends. There are 16 residues in the CDR3. The full variable domain, completed using reference TRBV5-1 and TRBJ1-6, is KAGVTQTPRYLIKTRGQQVTLSCSPISGHRSVSWYQQTPGQGLQFLFEYFSETQRNKGNFPGRFSGRQFSNSRSEMNVSTLELGDSALYLCASSLDGSSYNSPLHFGNGTRLTVT.

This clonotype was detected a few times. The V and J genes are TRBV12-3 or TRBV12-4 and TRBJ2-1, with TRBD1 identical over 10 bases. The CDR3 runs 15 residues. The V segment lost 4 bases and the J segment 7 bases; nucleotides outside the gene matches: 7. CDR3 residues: CASSSGGQGWNEQFF. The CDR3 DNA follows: TGTGCCAGCAGTTCAGGGGGACAGGGGTGGAATGAGCAGTTCTTC.

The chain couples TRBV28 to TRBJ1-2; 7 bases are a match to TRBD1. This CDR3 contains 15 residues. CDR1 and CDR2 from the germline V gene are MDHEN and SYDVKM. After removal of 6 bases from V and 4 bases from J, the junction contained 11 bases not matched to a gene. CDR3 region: CASRPTQTGSYGYTF. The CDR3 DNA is TGTGCCAGCAGGCCTACTCAGACAGGGTCCTATGGCTACACCTTC.

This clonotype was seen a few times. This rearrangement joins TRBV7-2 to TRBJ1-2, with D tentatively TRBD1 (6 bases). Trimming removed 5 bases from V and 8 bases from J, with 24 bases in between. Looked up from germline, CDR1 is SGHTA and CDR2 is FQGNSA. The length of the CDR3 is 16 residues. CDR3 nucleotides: TGTGCCAGCAGCCCCATTCAAAGGGCAGGGGTTCGCGGCTACACCTTC. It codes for CASSPIQRAGVRGYTF.

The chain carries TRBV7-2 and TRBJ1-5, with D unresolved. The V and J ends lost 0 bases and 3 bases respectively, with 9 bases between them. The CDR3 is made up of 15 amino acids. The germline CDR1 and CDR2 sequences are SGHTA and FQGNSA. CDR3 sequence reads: CASSLAGGVNQPQHF. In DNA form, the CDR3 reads TGTGCCAGCAGCTTAGCGGGTGGGGTCAATCAGCCCCAGCATTTT.